These T cell receptor beta chains were read from a single sample in a study of Ad26.COV2.S vaccination and SARS-CoV-2 variants. The assay was immunoSEQ multiplex PCR, and TCRdb's table has in-frame clones only and misses some. The repertoire holds more than 300,000 clones, about 82% seen once, with approximately 2.1% in the top ten. Sequences were derived from peripheral blood, sampled in a trial of Ad26.COV2.S vaccine versus placebo. The receptor source for this set is a person between 18 and 60 years old who received the Ad26.COV2.S COVID-19 vaccine or a placebo. Each CDR3 is given with its conserved first and last residue. D genes are given only for firm matches. Expanded clones are given a class, and other clones once, few, many or no size at all.

size: -; D: -; V: TRBV3-1/TRBV3-2; length: 12; J: TRBJ1-6; CDR3: CASSQINSPLHF; DNA: TGTGCCAGCAGCCAAATTAATTCACCCCTCCACTTT
size: -; D: -; V: TRBV29-1; length: 12; J: TRBJ2-5; CDR3: CSGGLPGETQYF; DNA: TGCAGCGGAGGACTTCCCGGGGAGACCCAGTACTTC
size: -; D: -; V: TRBV11-2; length: 12; J: TRBJ1-1; CDR3: CASSLQLTEAFF; DNA: TGTGCCAGCAGCTTACAGCTCACTGAAGCTTTCTTT
size: once; D: -; V: TRBV7-9; length: 13; J: TRBJ2-3; CDR3: CASRRGTTDTQYF; DNA: TGTGCCAGCAGACGTGGGACGACAGATACGCAGTATTTT
size: -; D: -; V: TRBV4-1; length: 15; J: TRBJ1-1; CDR3: CASSQVAGAWPPAFF; DNA: TGCGCCAGCAGCCAAGTAGCGGGGGCTTGGCCCCCCGCTTTCTTT
size: -; D: TRBD2; V: TRBV12-5; length: 22; J: TRBJ2-2; CDR3: CASGLPLRLAGGYILNTGELFF; DNA: TGTGCTAGTGGTTTGCCCCTTCGACTAGCGGGGGGCTACATATTAAACACCGGGGAGCTGTTTTTT
size: -; D: -; V: TRBV2; length: 14; J: TRBJ1-2; CDR3: CASSVRRRDGGYTF; DNA: TGTGCCAGCAGTGTCAGGCGGCGTGACGGTGGCTACACCTTC
size: once; D: -; V: TRBV13; length: 16; J: TRBJ2-1; CDR3: CASSLGFGGPSNEQFF; DNA: TGTGCCAGCAGCTTAGGCTTCGGAGGGCCAAGCAATGAGCAGTTCTTC
size: once; D: -; V: TRBV19; length: 12; J: TRBJ1-1; CDR3: CASSIRGGTAFF; DNA: TGTGCCAGTAGTATCCGGGGGGGAACAGCTTTCTTT
size: once; D: -; V: TRBV28; length: 12; J: TRBJ1-2; CDR3: CASSFFDYGYTF; DNA: TGTGCCAGCAGTTTTTTCGACTATGGCTACACCTTC
size: few; D: -; V: TRBV6-5; length: 15; J: TRBJ1-4; CDR3: CASSYSWGRREKLFF; DNA: TGTGCCAGCAGTTACTCCTGGGGAAGAAGAGAAAAACTGTTTTTT
size: once; D: -; V: TRBV25-1; length: 11; J: TRBJ2-1; CDR3: CASTSYNEQFF; DNA: TGTGCCAGCACCAGCTACAATGAGCAGTTCTTC
size: -; D: -; V: TRBV18; length: 13; J: TRBJ2-1; CDR3: CASSPGRDNEQFF; DNA: TGTGCCAGCTCACCAGGACGAGACAATGAGCAGTTCTTC
size: few; D: TRBD1; V: TRBV6-1; length: 12; J: TRBJ1-5; CDR3: CASRLGQQPQHF; DNA: TGTGCCAGCAGGCTGGGACAGCAGCCCCAGCATTTT
size: -; D: -; V: TRBV6-1; length: 13; J: TRBJ1-1; CDR3: CASSENEATTAFF; DNA: TGTGCCAGCAGTGAAAACGAGGCCACTACAGCTTTCTTT
size: -; D: -; V: TRBV15; length: 15; J: TRBJ2-3; CDR3: CATSRGRGDTDTQYF; DNA: TGTGCCACCAGCAGAGGTAGGGGTGACACAGATACGCAGTATTTT
size: -; D: TRBD1; V: TRBV19; length: 13; J: TRBJ1-2; CDR3: CASSTDRVRGYTF; DNA: TGTGCCAGTAGTACCGACAGGGTCCGGGGCTACACCTTC
size: -; D: -; V: TRBV7-9; length: 12; J: TRBJ1-1; CDR3: CASSLYGTEAFF; DNA: TGTGCCAGCAGCTTATACGGTACTGAAGCTTTCTTT
size: -; D: TRBD1; V: TRBV27; length: 14; J: TRBJ2-7; CDR3: CASSIQGASYEQYF; DNA: TGTGCCAGCAGTATACAGGGGGCTAGCTACGAGCAGTACTTC
size: -; D: -; V: TRBV7-2; length: 11; J: TRBJ1-2; CDR3: CASLAGVGYTF; DNA: TGTGCCAGCTTAGCGGGTGTTGGCTACACCTTC
size: -; D: -; V: TRBV2; length: 12; J: TRBJ2-3; CDR3: CASSPTGDTQYF; DNA: TGTGCCAGCAGTCCCACAGGGGATACGCAGTATTTT
size: few; D: -; V: TRBV15; length: 15; J: TRBJ1-1; CDR3: CATSRFDRPNTEAFF; DNA: TGTGCCACCAGCAGGTTCGACAGGCCGAACACTGAAGCTTTCTTT
size: -; D: -; V: TRBV19; length: 15; J: TRBJ2-1; CDR3: CASSLLVGSYNEQFF; DNA: TGTGCCAGTAGTTTACTAGTTGGCTCCTACAATGAGCAGTTCTTC
size: -; D: TRBD2; V: TRBV7-7; length: 15; J: TRBJ2-2; CDR3: CASSLAGVYTGELFF; DNA: TGTGCTAGCAGCTTAGCGGGGGTATACACCGGGGAGCTGTTTTTT
size: -; D: -; V: TRBV29-1; length: 13; J: TRBJ1-3; CDR3: CSVAKGAGNTIYF; DNA: TGCAGCGTTGCTAAAGGGGCTGGAAACACCATATATTTT
size: -; D: -; V: TRBV25-1; length: 15; J: TRBJ2-2; CDR3: CASSDYRDSPGELFF; DNA: TGTGCCAGCAGTGACTACAGGGATTCCCCCGGGGAGCTGTTTTTT
size: -; D: TRBD1; V: TRBV11-3; length: 15; J: TRBJ2-3; CDR3: CASSLSGTGQDTQYF; DNA: TGTGCCAGCAGCTTATCCGGGACAGGTCAAGATACGCAGTATTTT
size: once; D: TRBD1; V: TRBV18; length: 17; J: TRBJ2-2; CDR3: CASSPPGQGTNTGELFF; DNA: TGTGCCAGCTCACCACCGGGACAGGGGACCAACACCGGGGAGCTGTTTTTT
size: few; D: -; V: TRBV6-5; length: 14; J: TRBJ1-2; CDR3: CASTPQPGNYGYTF; DNA: TGTGCCAGCACCCCCCAGCCCGGTAACTATGGCTACACCTTC
size: -; D: -; V: TRBV2; length: 13; J: TRBJ2-7; CDR3: CASRSGTPNEQYF; DNA: TGTGCCAGCAGATCCGGGACACCCAACGAGCAGTACTTC
size: -; D: TRBD2; V: TRBV7-2; length: 17; J: TRBJ2-5; CDR3: CASSLALSGGYQETQYF; DNA: TGTGCCAGCAGCTTAGCGCTTAGCGGGGGGTACCAAGAGACCCAGTACTTC
size: -; D: -; V: TRBV15; length: 13; J: TRBJ1-1; CDR3: CATSRTGDTEAFF; DNA: TGTGCCACCAGCCGAACGGGGGACACTGAAGCTTTCTTT
size: -; D: -; V: TRBV6-5; length: 13; J: TRBJ1-4; CDR3: CASGRGALGKLFF; DNA: TGTGCCAGCGGACGGGGGGCATTAGGAAAACTGTTTTTT
size: -; D: -; V: TRBV3-1/TRBV3-2; length: 15; J: TRBJ2-7; CDR3: CASSQTATSSYEQYF; DNA: TGTGCCAGCAGCCAAACTGCGACTAGCTCCTACGAGCAGTACTTC
size: few; D: -; V: TRBV6-1; length: 15; J: TRBJ1-6; CDR3: CASSEGADYNSPLHF; DNA: TGTGCCAGCAGTGAAGGGGCAGACTATAATTCACCCCTCCACTTT
size: -; D: -; V: TRBV5-6; length: 16; J: TRBJ1-3; CDR3: CASSRAGLTFENTIYF; DNA: TGTGCCAGCAGCAGGGCGGGACTGACGTTTGAAAACACCATATATTTT
size: -; D: -; V: TRBV12-3/TRBV12-4; length: 12; J: TRBJ2-5; CDR3: CASSLRQETQYF; DNA: TGTGCCAGCAGTTTGCGTCAAGAGACCCAGTACTTC
size: -; D: TRBD2; V: TRBV9; length: 15; J: TRBJ2-7; CDR3: CASSATGAGSYEQYF; DNA: TGTGCCAGCAGCGCGACGGGAGCGGGGTCCTACGAGCAGTACTTC
size: -; D: -; V: TRBV14; length: 13; J: TRBJ2-3; CDR3: CASSQRFRDTQYF; DNA: TGTGCCAGCAGCCAGAGATTTAGAGATACGCAGTATTTT
size: many; D: TRBD2; V: TRBV7-3; length: 16; J: TRBJ2-1; CDR3: CASSPLSGGAFNEQFF; DNA: TGTGCCAGCAGCCCCCTGAGCGGGGGGGCTTTCAATGAGCAGTTCTTC
size: once; D: -; V: TRBV5-4; length: 15; J: TRBJ2-3; CDR3: CASSFLGENTDTQYF; DNA: TGTGCCAGCAGCTTCCTCGGGGAAAACACAGATACGCAGTATTTT
size: -; D: -; V: TRBV11-1; length: 14; J: TRBJ2-1; CDR3: CASSSRRGGNEQFF; DNA: TGTGCCAGCAGCTCCCGCAGGGGGGGCAATGAGCAGTTCTTC
size: once; D: -; V: TRBV11-3; length: 18; J: TRBJ2-1; CDR3: CASSLDPQGLVTRNEQFF; DNA: TGTGCCAGCAGCTTAGATCCCCAGGGCCTCGTCACCCGCAATGAGCAGTTCTTC
size: -; D: TRBD1; V: TRBV28; length: 13; J: TRBJ1-1; CDR3: CASYSGTVAEAFF; DNA: TGTGCCAGCTATTCTGGGACAGTCGCTGAAGCTTTCTTT
size: -; D: -; V: TRBV28; length: 13; J: TRBJ1-5; CDR3: CASSITTNQPQHF; DNA: TGTGCCAGCAGTATCACGACAAATCAGCCCCAGCATTTT
size: -; D: -; V: TRBV29-1; length: 12; J: TRBJ1-2; CDR3: CSVEEGLYGYTF; DNA: TGCAGCGTTGAAGAAGGGCTCTATGGCTACACCTTC
size: -; D: -; V: TRBV19; length: 13; J: TRBJ1-5; CDR3: CASIGGSNQPQHF; DNA: TGTGCCAGTATCGGGGGTAGCAATCAGCCCCAGCATTTT
size: -; D: -; V: TRBV11-3; length: 13; J: TRBJ1-5; CDR3: CASSWGQGQPQHF; DNA: TGTGCCAGCAGCTGGGGGCAGGGGCAGCCCCAGCATTTT
size: -; D: -; V: TRBV11-3; length: 13; J: TRBJ1-3; CDR3: CASSLVPGNTIYF; DNA: TGTGCCAGCAGCTTAGTGCCCGGAAACACCATATATTTT
size: -; D: -; V: TRBV28; length: 14; J: TRBJ2-2; CDR3: CATDRTSGSGELFF; DNA: TGTGCCACCGACAGGACTTCAGGTAGCGGGGAGCTGTTTTTT
size: -; D: TRBD1; V: TRBV11-2; length: 17; J: TRBJ2-2; CDR3: CASSLGPGQGFTGELFF; DNA: TGTGCCAGCAGCTTAGGCCCGGGACAGGGTTTTACCGGGGAGCTGTTTTTT
size: -; D: TRBD2; V: TRBV5-4; length: 14; J: TRBJ2-7; CDR3: CASSISGVVYEQYF; DNA: TGTGCCAGCAGCATTAGCGGGGTAGTCTACGAGCAGTACTTC
size: -; D: -; V: TRBV5-6; length: 14; J: TRBJ1-4; CDR3: CASSLWEGNEKLFF; DNA: TGTGCCAGCAGCTTGTGGGAAGGGAATGAAAAACTGTTTTTT